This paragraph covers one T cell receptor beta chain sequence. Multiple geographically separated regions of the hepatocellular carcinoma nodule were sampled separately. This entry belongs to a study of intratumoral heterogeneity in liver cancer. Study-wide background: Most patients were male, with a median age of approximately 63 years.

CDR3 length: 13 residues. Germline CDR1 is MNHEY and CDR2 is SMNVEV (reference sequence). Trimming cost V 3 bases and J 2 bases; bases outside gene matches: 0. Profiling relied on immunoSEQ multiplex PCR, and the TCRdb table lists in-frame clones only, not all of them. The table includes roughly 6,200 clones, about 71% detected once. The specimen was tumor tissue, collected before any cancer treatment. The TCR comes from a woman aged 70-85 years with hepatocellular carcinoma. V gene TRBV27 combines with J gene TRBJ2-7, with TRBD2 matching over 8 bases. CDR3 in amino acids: CASSLGLAYEQYF. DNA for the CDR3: TGTGCCAGCAGTTTGGGACTAGCCTACGAGCAGTACTTC.